The rows below give T cell receptor beta chains drawn from one sample of a study of blood T cell repertoires in COVID-19. The assay was immunoSEQ multiplex PCR, and TCRdb's table has in-frame clones only and misses some. Of fewer than 350,000 clones listed, roughly 90% are singletons. Sequencing was carried out using peripheral blood. These receptors came from a woman in her 70s with COVID-19, enrolled during active disease. The conserved cysteine and the conserved F or W are not part of the CDR3 here. The order of the fields is J gene, D gene, CDR3 length, V gene, CDR3 protein. D genes are given only for firm matches.

TRBJ2-3 TRBD2 15 TRBV9 ASSAHVAGGRPDTQY
TRBJ1-1 TRBD1 12 TRBV19 ASRTGTENTEAF
TRBJ2-5 TRBD2 13 TRBV10-3 AISDSTDGGKTQY
TRBJ1-6 TRBD1 15 TRBV19 ASSIGLQGAWNSPLH
TRBJ1-6 TRBD1 13 TRBV10-3 AISEGDRGNSPLH
TRBJ2-7 . 15 TRBV4-2 ASSQEGAGSLSYEQY
TRBJ2-5 . 11 TRBV2 ASSLGLQETQY
TRBJ1-4 . 13 TRBV27 ASSSYGATNEKLF
TRBJ2-1 TRBD2 16 TRBV7-2 ASTQRGGGGSSYNEQF
TRBJ2-7 TRBD2 14 TRBV7-2 ASSLVSAGGYYEQY
TRBJ2-3 TRBD2 13 TRBV5-1 ASSLGLAGTDTQY
TRBJ1-2 TRBD1 15 TRBV9 ASSVATGQGAVYGYT
TRBJ2-7 TRBD2 18 TRBV5-4 ASSLYAPGLAGGDSYEQY
TRBJ2-7 TRBD1 12 TRBV2 ASSYLGQGNEQY
TRBJ2-1 TRBD1 14 TRBV29-1 SVTEGDRASYNEQF
TRBJ2-5 TRBD2 13 TRBV3-1/TRBV3-2 ASSQGGLAGETQY
TRBJ2-2 . 13 TRBV7-2 ASSFSGVGTGELF
TRBJ2-7 TRBD1 12 TRBV30 ASKPGTGGIEQY
TRBJ2-2 TRBD1 11 TRBV12-3/TRBV12-4 ASLGQGDGELF
TRBJ2-2 TRBD1 12 TRBV6-4 ASMGQGSTGELF
TRBJ2-3 TRBD1 14 TRBV5-4 ASSLLVTGGRDTQY
TRBJ1-2 TRBD1 12 TRBV28 ASSLLTGGLGYT
TRBJ2-7 . 10 TRBV2 ASRDRTYEQY
TRBJ1-2 TRBD1 14 TRBV4-1 ASREKQGSANYGYT
TRBJ1-1 . 12 TRBV4-1 ASSQGWGHTEAF
TRBJ1-2 . 11 TRBV12-3/TRBV12-4 ASRSRENYGYT
TRBJ2-3 . 10 TRBV30 AWSTTTDTQY
TRBJ1-6 . 13 TRBV3-1/TRBV3-2 ASSLEGALGSPLH
TRBJ1-4 TRBD1 13 TRBV19 ASSPTGATNEKLF
TRBJ2-1 . 13 TRBV5-4 ASSHRAFSYNEQF
TRBJ2-3 TRBD1 14 TRBV28 ASTSTSDRATDTQY
TRBJ1-3 . 13 TRBV5-1 ASSLSVFSGNTIY
TRBJ1-2 . 13 TRBV7-2 ASTGSGVNNYGYT
TRBJ1-1 . 13 TRBV2 ASSEYGSLNTEAF
TRBJ2-5 TRBD2 14 TRBV24-1 ATSRSGGTPGETQY
TRBJ1-1 . 10 TRBV6-2/TRBV6-3 ASSLQGAEAF
TRBJ1-2 TRBD1 12 TRBV6-5 ASSYMDRADGYT
TRBJ1-3 . 13 TRBV30 AWSVLHFSGNTIY
TRBJ2-6 . 15 TRBV4-2 ASSQDLGGPGANVLT
TRBJ2-7 . 12 TRBV6-6 ASSYQGGTYEQY
TRBJ2-1 TRBD2 12 TRBV7-2 ASSPLSSGGEQF
TRBJ2-5 . 9 TRBV3-1/TRBV3-2 ASSQGISPY
TRBJ2-5 . 12 TRBV19 ASSMLWGEETQY
TRBJ2-7 . 13 TRBV5-6 ASSFPRALTYEQY
TRBJ1-2 TRBD1 12 TRBV5-1 ASSSQGANYGYT
TRBJ2-7 . 10 TRBV24-1 ATSGGFGEQY
TRBJ1-2 . 10 TRBV24-1 ATGGVNYGYT
TRBJ1-1 . 12 TRBV6-5 ASSTLTGNTEAF
TRBJ2-3 TRBD1 14 TRBV5-4 ASSHDGQGAVGTQY
TRBJ1-1 . 11 TRBV5-1 ASSSGVGARAF
TRBJ2-1 . 10 TRBV28 ASVQGEDEQF
TRBJ1-4 TRBD1 13 TRBV28 ASSYGTDYNEKLF
TRBJ2-1 . 9 TRBV5-1 ASSSGSEQF
TRBJ2-2 . 13 TRBV19 ASTPRALGSGELF